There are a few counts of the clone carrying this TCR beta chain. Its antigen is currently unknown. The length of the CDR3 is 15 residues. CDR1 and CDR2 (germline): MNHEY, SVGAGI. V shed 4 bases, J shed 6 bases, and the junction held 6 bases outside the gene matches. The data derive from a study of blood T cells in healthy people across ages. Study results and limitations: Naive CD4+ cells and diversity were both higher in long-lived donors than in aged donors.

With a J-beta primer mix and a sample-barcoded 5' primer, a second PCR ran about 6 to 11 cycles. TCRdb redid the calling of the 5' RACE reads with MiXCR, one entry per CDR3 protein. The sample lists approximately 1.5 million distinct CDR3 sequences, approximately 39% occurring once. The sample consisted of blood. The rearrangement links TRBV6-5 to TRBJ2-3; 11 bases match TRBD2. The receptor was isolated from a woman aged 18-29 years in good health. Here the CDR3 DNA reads TGTGCCAGCAGTTTACTAGCGGGAGTTAAGGATACGCAGTATTTT. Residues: CASSLLAGVKDTQYF.